These 24 T cell receptor beta chains were all obtained from the same sample, sequenced in a study of T cell repertoires in cytomegalovirus infection. TCRdb passed the reads through MiXCR, listing each CDR3 protein once. The profile covers roughly 640,000 distinct CDR3 sequences, with more than 20% appearing a single time and under 8.5% taken by the ten largest. The sample comprised CD8+ T cells from PBMCs. The receptor source for this set is a human donor in good health (CMV status not recorded). Some clones in this sample may be carry-over from other donors' samples.

A few counts support this clonotype. J is TRBJ2-1 and V is TRBV19; 8 bases fit TRBD1. Germline V CDR1 and CDR2: LNHDA, SQIVND (reference sequence). Trimming removed 10 bases from V and 0 bases from J; junction bases left unmatched: 23. The CDR3 extends over 20 amino acids. CDR3 DNA: TGTGCCACCCAAGACAGGGGCCCACAAAACCCCCTCTTCTCCTACAATGAGCAGTTCTTC. Its translation: CATQDRGPQNPLFSYNEQFF.

This clonotype was recorded a few times. This rearrangement joins TRBV25-1 to TRBJ2-3; no clear D gene. The CDR3 covers 13 residues. Trimming removed 0 bases from V and 4 bases from J, with 5 bases in between. Germline V lookup: CDR1 MGHDK, CDR2 SYGVNS. DNA of the CDR3: TGTGCCAGCAGTGAATACCAGGCAGATACGCAGTATTTT. It codes for CASSEYQADTQYF. The variable domain in full, completed from reference TRBV25-1 and TRBJ2-3, reads EADIYQTPRYLVIGTGKKITLECSQTMGHDKMYWYQQDPGMELHLIHYSYGVNSTEKGDLSSESTVSRIRTEHFPLTLESARPSHTSQYLCASSEYQADTQYFGPGTRLTVL.

J is TRBJ2-3 and V is TRBV4-3; 8 bases are a match to TRBD2. This CDR3 is 16 amino acids long. Germline CDR1 and CDR2: LGHNA and YSLEER. With V trimmed by 0 bases and J by 4 bases, 6 bases remained unmatched. The CDR3 DNA reads as TGCGCCAGCAGCCAAGATTCAAGCGGGGGTGCAGATACGCAGTATTTT. As protein: CASSQDSSGGADTQYF.

Regarding this clonotype: This clone may be a read error of a much larger clone one base away. V and J are TRBV2 and TRBJ1-6; unclear D gene. Per the germline V gene, CDR1 is SNHLY and CDR2 is FYNNEI. The CDR3 has 15 residues. The CDR3 loop reads CASSERTSGVSPRHF. CDR3 DNA: TGTGCCAGCAGTGAACGAACCTCTGGGGTCTCACCCCGCCACTTT.

The chain couples TRBV13 to TRBJ2-7; D remains ambiguous. Deletions cut 3 bases from V and 3 bases from J, with 6 bases between. CDR3 length: 12 amino acids. Germline loops: CDR1 PRHDT, CDR2 FYEKMQ (reference sequence). The CDR3 nucleotides read TGTGCCAGCAGCTTGGAACGCTACGAGCAGTACGTC. Amino acid sequence: CASSLERYEQYV.

This clonotype has more than one count but fewer than ten. V and J are TRBV2 and TRBJ2-2; D possibly matches TRBD1 or TRBD2 (5 bases each). Germline CDR1 is SNHLY and CDR2 is FYNNEI. The CDR3 is 15 residues long. The V gene lost 2 bases and the J gene lost 1 base, with 8 bases spanning the gap. DNA of the CDR3: TGTGCCAGCAGTGAACGGGGCTGGAACACCGGGGAGCTGTTTTTT. Its protein is CASSERGWNTGELFF. Drawing the rest from reference TRBV2 and TRBJ2-2, the complete variable domain is EPEVTQTPSHQVTQMGQEVILRCVPISNHLYFYWYRQILGQKVEFLVSFYNNEISEKSEIFDDQFSVERPDGSNFTLKIRSTKLEDSAMYFCASSERGWNTGELFFGEGSRLTVL.

The chain is built from TRBV20-1 and TRBJ2-3; TRBD2 is a possible D gene (6 bases). Germline V CDR1 and CDR2: DFQATT, SNEGSKA (reference sequence). The CDR3 consists of 14 residues. V lost 3 bases and J 4 bases, leaving 14 bases between the germline ends. CDR3 residues: CSASPGGTADTQYF. The DNA for the CDR3 is TGCAGTGCTAGTCCCGGGGGTACTGCAGATACGCAGTATTTT.

This chain links TRBV6-2 or TRBV6-3 with TRBJ2-7, with D perhaps assigned TRBD1 or TRBD2 (5 bases each). V shed 4 bases and J shed 2 bases, with 15 bases lying between them. Germline CDR1 reads MNHEY; CDR2 reads SVGEGT. The CDR3 consists of 15 residues. The CDR3 DNA reads TGTGCCAGCAGTTTACCCGGGGCCTCTCCCTACGAGCAGTACGTC. Translating it yields CASSLPGASPYEQYV.

This clonotype was picked up many times. The rearrangement joins TRBV20-1 to TRBJ2-1; the match to TRBD2 covers 13 bases. J gave up 7 bases and V 0 bases, and 9 bases lay outside the gene matches. Germline CDR1 and CDR2: DFQATT and SNEGSKA (reference sequence). CDR3 length equals 17 residues. The DNA of the CDR3 is TGCAGTGCTAGAGATCTGAGACTAGCGGGGGGTCCGAATGAGCAGTTCTTC. Its protein is CSARDLRLAGGPNEQFF.

This rearrangement joins TRBV7-9 to TRBJ2-7; D may be TRBD1 (5 bases). This CDR3 contains 15 residues. V lost 2 bases and J lost 2, with 13 bases in between. Germline assignment: CDR1 SEHNR and CDR2 FQNEAQ (reference sequence). The CDR3 DNA reads TGTGCCAGCAGCTTAAGCCACAGGCCAGCCTACGAGCAGTACTTC. This sequence encodes CASSLSHRPAYEQYF.

This clonotype turned up a few times. The chain links TRBV5-1 to TRBJ1-5; D gene ambiguous. Germline V gives CDR1 SGHRS, CDR2 YFSETQ. This CDR3 spans 14 amino acids. V lost 4 bases and J 3 bases, leaving 11 bases between the germline ends. The CDR3 protein is CASSKTRFNQPQHF. The DNA for the CDR3 is TGCGCCAGCAGCAAAACTCGGTTCAATCAGCCCCAGCATTTT.

The CDR3 DNA reads as TGTGCCAGCAGTGACACCCGCCGGGACAGGGGTACAGATACGCAGTATTTT. Protein: CASSDTRRDRGTDTQYF. The V call is TRBV6-2 or TRBV6-3, the J call TRBJ2-3; 10 bases agree with TRBD1. Germline CDR1 reads MNHEY; CDR2 reads SVGEGT. The V gene end was trimmed by 5 bases and the J gene end by 3 bases; junction bases not matched to a gene: 11. The CDR3 contains 17 residues.

On this clonotype: A read error is possible here, since a much larger clone lies one base away. The chain has TRBV7-2 and TRBJ1-4; D is ambiguous. CDR1 is SGHTA and CDR2 is FQGNSA in the germline V gene. The CDR3 is 17 amino acids. CDR3 amino acids: CANSSLGRPLLNEKLFF. The CDR3 nucleotides are TGTGCCAACAGCTCCCTTGGTCGGCCTCTTCTAAATGAAAAACTGTTTTTT.

This chain's CDR3 is CASTQGLLGPSSYEQYV. The CDR3 region has the DNA TGTGCCAGCACCCAGGGGCTCTTGGGGCCTAGCTCCTACGAGCAGTACGTC. The chain employs TRBV6-2 or TRBV6-3 and TRBJ2-7; possibly TRBD1 for D (6 bases). V was clipped by 7 bases and J by 0 bases, with 22 bases between them. The CDR3 sequence is 17 residues long. The germline V gene has CDR1 MNHEY and CDR2 SVGEGT.

J is TRBJ1-4 and V is TRBV7-3; unclear D gene. V lost 5 bases and J lost 10, with 17 bases in between. Looked up from germline, CDR1 is SGHTA and CDR2 is FQGTGA. The CDR3 extends over 14 amino acids. The CDR3 sequence: CASSHATAPTKLFF. The CDR3 DNA is TGTGCCAGCAGCCACGCAACAGCTCCAACAAAACTGTTTTTT.

V usage is TRBV12-3 or TRBV12-4 and J usage is TRBJ2-1; perhaps TRBD1 as D (6 bases). Trimming took off 5 bases at V and 6 bases at J, with 17 bases between the two ends. The CDR3 totals 15 residues. CDR3 sequence reads: CASSTGLLETNEQFF. The CDR3 DNA follows: TGTGCCAGCAGTACAGGGTTATTAGAAACCAATGAGCAGTTCTTC.

This chain connects TRBV5-4 to TRBJ2-6, with 7 bases that match TRBD1. V shed 0 bases, J shed 4 bases, and the junction held 10 bases outside the gene matches. The germline V gene has CDR1 SGHNT and CDR2 YYREEE (reference sequence). The CDR3 runs 18 residues. CDR3 residues: CASSLAWDSALGANVLTF. In DNA, the CDR3 is TGTGCCAGCAGCTTGGCCTGGGACAGTGCTCTCGGGGCCAACGTCCTGACTTTC.

This clonotype occurred a few times. The CDR3 loop reads CASSDAGGQGDTQYF. The CDR3 DNA follows: TGTGCCAGCAGTGACGCGGGGGGGCAGGGAGATACGCAGTATTTT. This sequence joins TRBV2 and TRBJ2-3, with TRBD2 matching over 9 bases. The trim removed 3 bases at V and 5 bases at J, leaving 6 bases unmatched. The CDR3 runs to 15 residues. The V gene's germline CDR1 is SNHLY and CDR2 FYNNEI.

The sample holds a few counts of this clonotype. V is TRBV2 and J is TRBJ2-7, with unresolved D. V was clipped by 8 bases and J by 3 bases, with 8 bases between them. Germline CDR1 and CDR2: SNHLY and FYNNEI. CDR3 length: 11 amino acids. The CDR3 DNA is TGTGCCAGCTATTCCGGCTACGAGCAGTACGTC. This sequence encodes CASYSGYEQYV.

This clonotype turned up a few times. The chain uses TRBV6-2 or TRBV6-3 and TRBJ2-2; the match to TRBD1 covers 9 bases. The CDR3 totals 14 residues. Germline values: CDR1 MNHEY, CDR2 SVGEGT. V was clipped by 7 bases and J by 6 bases; unmatched bases: 6. In nucleotides, the CDR3 is TGTGCCAGCACCTGGACAGGGGCCGCCGGGGAGCTGTTTTTT. It encodes CASTWTGAAGELFF.

This clonotype came up a few times. V usage is TRBV20-1 and J usage is TRBJ2-2, with D maybe TRBD2 (6 bases). The CDR3 spans 13 residues. Germline CDR1 reads DFQATT; CDR2 reads SNEGSKA (reference sequence). Trimming cost V 6 bases and J 5 bases, with 13 bases left between them. DNA for the CDR3: TGCAGTGCGGGGCGGGGATCGACCGGGGAGCTGTTTTTT. Residues: CSAGRGSTGELFF.

The chain employs TRBV20-1 and TRBJ2-1, with 8 bases identical to TRBD2. Trimming removed 1 base from V and 7 bases from J; junction bases left unmatched: 12. The V gene's germline CDR1 is DFQATT and CDR2 SNEGSKA (reference sequence). The CDR3 is 16 amino acids. The CDR3 DNA is TGCAGTGCTAGAGCCCCTTATGGCGGGGGGCCTAATGAGCAGTTCTTC. This translates into CSARAPYGGGPNEQFF.

This clonotype has only a few counts. J is TRBJ1-5 and V is TRBV7-9, with a tentative D call TRBD1 (5 bases). V was trimmed by 5 bases and J by 0 bases, leaving 14 bases between them. The CDR3 is 16 amino acids. Per germline, CDR1 SEHNR and CDR2 FQNEAQ (reference sequence). In DNA, the CDR3 is TGTGCCAGCAGCCCCCGGGGGAGCTATAGCAATCAGCCCCAGCATTTT. It translates to CASSPRGSYSNQPQHF.

This clonotype has more than one count but fewer than ten. The chain is built from TRBV28 and TRBJ1-5, with D possibly being TRBD1 (6 bases). CDR3 length: 15 amino acids. The germline CDR1 and CDR2 sequences are MDHEN and SYDVKM. V was pared by 5 bases and J by 0 bases, with 11 bases between. CDR3 DNA sequence: TGTGCCAGCAGTCCGGACAGAAATAGCAATCAGCCCCAGCATTTT. Protein: CASSPDRNSNQPQHF.